This paragraph covers one T cell receptor beta chain sequence. The CDR3 runs to 14 residues. V was shortened by 1 base and J by 4 bases, with 10 bases between the two germline ends. The germline CDR1 and CDR2 sequences are LGHNA and YSLEER. The sample belongs to a study of shared clonotypes between healthy human individuals. Study at large: Three plates each covered CD4 naive and memory; CD8 naive two, CD8 memory one.

Only CD45RO-negative cells positively selected for CCR7 counted as naive CD8 cells, so terminally differentiated effector memory CD45RA+ cells were excluded. Donation came from healthy HIV-negative adults that had no recent acute infections or vaccinations. Generated by immunoSEQ multiplex PCR, the TCRdb table keeps only in-frame clones and is missing some. The data show about 2.1 million clones, about 94% seen once. This chain uses TRBV4-3 with TRBJ1-1; TRBD1 is a possible D gene (6 bases). The clonotype was recovered from a man between 18 and 29 years old in good health. Some clones in this sample may be carry-over from other donors' samples. Sequencing was performed on naive CD8+ T cells from PBMCs. The CDR3 loop reads CASSQAEGVTEAFF. The CDR3, as DNA: TGCGCCAGCAGCCAAGCCGAGGGGGTCACTGAAGCTTTCTTT.